This TCR beta chain derives from a study of blood T cell repertoires in COVID-19. Study-wide background: From T cells, B-cell-depleted T cells, or PBMCs came the material, which was cDNA or gDNA.

The V gene's germline CDR1 is MGHDK and CDR2 SYGVNS. Trimming removed 6 bases from V and 6 bases from J; junction bases left unmatched: 4. The length of the CDR3 is 13 residues. In the authors' methods: Scientists estimated how many nucleated cells there were by amplifying reference gene primers. Method: immunoSEQ multiplex PCR; TCRdb's copy keeps in-frame clones and lacks some. That table supplies the V and J calls and clone size; D and trimming were determined from the DNA. The sample gives 300,000 to 350,000 clones, nearly 90% of which show up once; 3.5% to 4.5% is in the top ten. Participants spanned ages about 18 to 90 years and resided in roughly 22 US areas.

The TCR originated in a woman younger than 35 with acute COVID-19. The sample comprised PBMCs or T cells enriched from blood (not recorded which). The chain uses TRBV25-1 and TRBJ1-4, with 7 bases identical to TRBD1. The DNA for the CDR3 is TGTGCCAGCAGCCGAGGGGGCGATGAAAAACTGTTTTTT. Translated, it gives CASSRGGDEKLFF.